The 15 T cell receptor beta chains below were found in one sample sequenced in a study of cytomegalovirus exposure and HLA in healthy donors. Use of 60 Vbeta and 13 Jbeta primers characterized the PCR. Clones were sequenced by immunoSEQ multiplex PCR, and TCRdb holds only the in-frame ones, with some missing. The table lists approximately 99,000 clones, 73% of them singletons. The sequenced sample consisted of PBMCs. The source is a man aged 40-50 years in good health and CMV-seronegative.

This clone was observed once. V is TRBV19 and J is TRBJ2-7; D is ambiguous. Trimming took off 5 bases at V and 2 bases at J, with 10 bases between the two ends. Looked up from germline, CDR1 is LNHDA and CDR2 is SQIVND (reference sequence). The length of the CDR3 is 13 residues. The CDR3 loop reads CASSQYLTYEQYF. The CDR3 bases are TGTGCCAGTAGTCAGTACCTCACCTACGAGCAGTACTTC.

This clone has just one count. In nucleotides, the CDR3 is TGTGCCAGCTCAGTTAGCGGGGGGGCCTACAATGAGCAGTTCTTC. This codes for CASSVSGGAYNEQFF. This chain uses TRBV18 with TRBJ2-1; 11 positions agree with TRBD2. The CDR3 totals 15 residues. Germline V CDR1 and CDR2: KGHSH, LQKENI. V lost 5 bases and J lost 2; bases outside the gene matches: 2.

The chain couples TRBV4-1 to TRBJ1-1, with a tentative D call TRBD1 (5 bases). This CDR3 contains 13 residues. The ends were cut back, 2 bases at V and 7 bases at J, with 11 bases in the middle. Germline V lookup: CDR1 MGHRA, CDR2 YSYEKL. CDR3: CASSQWGRGEAFF. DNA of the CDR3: TGCGCCAGCAGCCAATGGGGAAGGGGTGAAGCTTTCTTT.

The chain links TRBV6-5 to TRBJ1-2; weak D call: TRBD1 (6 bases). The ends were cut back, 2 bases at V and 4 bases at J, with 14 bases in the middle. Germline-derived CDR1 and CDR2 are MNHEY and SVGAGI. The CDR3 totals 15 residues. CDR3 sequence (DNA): TGTGCCAGCAGTTACGTCAGGGGCGGGGGCTATGGCTACACCTTC. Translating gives CASSYVRGGGYGYTF.

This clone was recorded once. CDR3 region: CASSSQGATGELFF. The DNA for the CDR3 is TGTGCCAGCAGCTCACAGGGAGCCACCGGGGAGCTGTTTTTT. The chain employs TRBV7-2 and TRBJ2-2; possible D gene TRBD1, 6 bases. CDR3 size: 14 residues. Germline V gives CDR1 SGHTA, CDR2 FQGNSA. V lost 4 bases to trimming and J lost 4 bases, with 10 bases between them.

The CDR3 region has the DNA TGTGCTAGTGGTTTGGTAGACTGGACTAGAGGGACCCAGTACTTC. It is translated as CASGLVDWTRGTQYF. This chain uses TRBV12-5 with TRBJ2-5, with 7 bases aligning to TRBD2. Germline V gene data show CDR1 as LGHNT and CDR2 as FRNRAP. V trimming: 0 bases; J trimming: 7 bases; junction bases outside the gene matches: 8. The CDR3 spans 15 residues. The full variable domain, in which reference TRBV12-5 and TRBJ2-5 provide the parts outside the CDR3, is DARVTQTPRHKVTEMGQEVTMRCQPILGHNTVFWYRQTMMQGLELLAYFRNRAPLDDSGMPKDRFSAEMPDATLATLKIQPSEPRDSAVYFCASGLVDWTRGTQYFGPGTRLLVL.

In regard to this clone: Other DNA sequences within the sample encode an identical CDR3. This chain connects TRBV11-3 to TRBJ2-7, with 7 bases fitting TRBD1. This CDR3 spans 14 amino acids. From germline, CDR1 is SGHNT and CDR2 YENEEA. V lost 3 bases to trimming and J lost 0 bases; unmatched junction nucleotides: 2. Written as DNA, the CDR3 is TGTGCCAGCAGCTTGGGACAGAGCTCCTACGAGCAGTACTTC. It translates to CASSLGQSSYEQYF. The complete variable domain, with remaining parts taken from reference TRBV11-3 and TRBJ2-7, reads EAGVVQSPRYKIIEKKQPVAFWCNPISGHNTLYWYLQNLGQGPELLIRYENEEAVDDSQLPKDRFSAERLKGVDSTLKIQPAELGDSAVYLCASSLGQSSYEQYFGPGTRLTVT.

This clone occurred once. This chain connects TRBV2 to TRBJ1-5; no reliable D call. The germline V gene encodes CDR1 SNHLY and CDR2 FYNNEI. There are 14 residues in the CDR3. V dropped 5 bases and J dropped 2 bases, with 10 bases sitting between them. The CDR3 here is CASSIDQGNQPQHF. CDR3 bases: TGTGCCAGCAGTATAGACCAGGGCAATCAGCCCCAGCATTTT.

CDR3 nucleotides: TGCGCCAGCAGCTTGGAGGGAGCCAGCAGCTATGGCTACACCTTC. It codes for CASSLEGASSYGYTF. The chain joins TRBV5-1 to TRBJ1-2; D unclear. This CDR3 region has 15 residues. CDR1 and CDR2 (germline): SGHRS, YFSETQ. V was clipped by 0 bases and J by 4 bases, with 13 bases between them.

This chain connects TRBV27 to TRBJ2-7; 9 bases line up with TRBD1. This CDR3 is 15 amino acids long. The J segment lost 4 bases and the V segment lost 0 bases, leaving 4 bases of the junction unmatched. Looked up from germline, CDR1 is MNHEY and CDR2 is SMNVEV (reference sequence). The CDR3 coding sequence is TGTGCCAGCAGTTTATCCTGGACAGGGGTATACGAGCAGTACTTC. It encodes CASSLSWTGVYEQYF.

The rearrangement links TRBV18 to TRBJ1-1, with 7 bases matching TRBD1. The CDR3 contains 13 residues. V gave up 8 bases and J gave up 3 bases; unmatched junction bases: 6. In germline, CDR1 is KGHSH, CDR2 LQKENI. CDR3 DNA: TGTGCCAGCCAACTACAGGGGCACACTGAAGCTTTCTTT. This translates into CASQLQGHTEAFF.

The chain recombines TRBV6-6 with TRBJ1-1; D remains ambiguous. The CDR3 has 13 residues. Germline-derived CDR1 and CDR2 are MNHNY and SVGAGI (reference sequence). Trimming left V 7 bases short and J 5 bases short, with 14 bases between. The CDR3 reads CASTRPQATEAFF. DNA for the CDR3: TGTGCCAGCACCAGACCCCAGGCGACTGAAGCTTTCTTT.

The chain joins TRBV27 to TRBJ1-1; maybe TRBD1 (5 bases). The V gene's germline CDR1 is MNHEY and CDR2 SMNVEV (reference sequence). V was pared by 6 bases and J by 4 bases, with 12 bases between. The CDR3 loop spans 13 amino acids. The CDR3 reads CASRLRQSTEAFF. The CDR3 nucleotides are TGTGCCAGCAGACTCAGACAGAGCACTGAAGCTTTCTTT.

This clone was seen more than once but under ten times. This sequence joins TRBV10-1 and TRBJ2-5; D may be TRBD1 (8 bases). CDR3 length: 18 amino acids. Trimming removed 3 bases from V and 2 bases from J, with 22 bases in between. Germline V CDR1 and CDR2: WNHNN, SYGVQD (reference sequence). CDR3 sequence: CASSDLSQGGTIQETQYF. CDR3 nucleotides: TGCGCCAGCAGTGACTTGTCACAGGGGGGGACTATTCAAGAGACCCAGTACTTC.

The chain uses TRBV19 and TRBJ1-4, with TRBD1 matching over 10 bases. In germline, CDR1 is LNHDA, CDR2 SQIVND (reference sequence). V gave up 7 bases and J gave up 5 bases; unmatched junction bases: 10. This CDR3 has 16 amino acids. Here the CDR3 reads CASTPWGQGRNEKLFF. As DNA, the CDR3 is TGTGCCAGTACCCCCTGGGGACAGGGGAGGAATGAAAAACTGTTTTTT. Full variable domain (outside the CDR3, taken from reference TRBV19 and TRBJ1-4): DGGITQSPKYLFRKEGQNVTLSCEQNLNHDAMYWYRQDPGQGLRLIYYSQIVNDFQKGDIAEGYSVSREKKESFPLTVTSAQKNPTAFYLCASTPWGQGRNEKLFFGSGTQLSVL.